The clone carrying this TCR beta chain is a singleton in its sample. Its antigen remains unknown. This entry comes from a study of vaccination effects on CD4 cells after COVID-19. Whole-study context: Antigen-specific CD4+ T cell clonotypes were called by their expansion after viral peptide-pool culture in ViraFEST.

This table comes from immunoSEQ multiplex PCR, and its TCRdb copy is limited to in-frame clones, with some not included. The table has around 35,000 clones, roughly 74% seen once. This CDR3 region has 16 residues. V was clipped by 6 bases and J by 3 bases; unmatched bases: 7. The germline V gene encodes CDR1 MNHEY and CDR2 SMNVEV (reference sequence). Upon completion of about eleven days in culture, CD4+ T cells were isolated. The J gene is TRBJ2-5, the V gene TRBV27; TRBD2 agrees at 13 bases. The material sequenced was CD4+ T cells from PBMCs cultured without peptide, taken before COVID-19 vaccination. The origin of this receptor is a human donor who received a COVID-19 vaccine. Here the CDR3 DNA reads TGTGCCAGCAGGCAATGGACTAGCGGGGGAAAAGAGACCCAGTACTTC. Its protein product is CASRQWTSGGKETQYF.